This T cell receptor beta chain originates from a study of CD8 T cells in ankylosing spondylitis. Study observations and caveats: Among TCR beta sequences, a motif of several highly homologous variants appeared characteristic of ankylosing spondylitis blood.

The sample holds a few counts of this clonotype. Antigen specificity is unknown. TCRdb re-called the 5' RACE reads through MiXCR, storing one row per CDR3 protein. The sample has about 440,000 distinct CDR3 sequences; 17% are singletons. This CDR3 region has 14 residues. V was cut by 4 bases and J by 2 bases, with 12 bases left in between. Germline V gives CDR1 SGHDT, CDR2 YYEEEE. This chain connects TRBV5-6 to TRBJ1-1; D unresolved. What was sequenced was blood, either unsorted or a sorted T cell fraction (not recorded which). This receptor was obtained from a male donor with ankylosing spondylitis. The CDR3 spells CASSMFNFNTEAFF. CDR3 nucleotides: TGTGCCAGCAGCATGTTTAATTTTAACACTGAAGCTTTCTTT.